The sequence of this T cell receptor (beta chain) was determined in a study of blood T cell repertoires in COVID-19. The wider study: The United States, Italy and Spain were the sources of the acute and convalescent COVID-19 samples. The analysed material was cDNA or gDNA that came from T cells, B-cell-depleted T cells, or PBMCs.

Authors' methods: The assay estimated nucleated cells by amplifying reference gene primers. Sequencing was performed with immunoSEQ multiplex PCR; in TCRdb, only in-frame clones are kept and a portion is missing. V and J calls and clone size come straight from that table; D and trimming were deduced from the DNA. The repertoire includes 20,000 to 25,000 clones, 70% to 90% of them detected once, and 6.3% sits in the top ten. The junction had 6 bases not matched to a gene; V was cut back by 6 bases and J by 7 bases. The CDR3 length is 13 residues. Per germline, CDR1 SGHRS and CDR2 YFSETQ. The sequence came from a woman of 80 years or more with active COVID-19. The sequenced material came from peripheral blood. J is TRBJ2-2 and V is TRBV5-1, with 7 positions matching TRBD2. In DNA form, the CDR3 reads TGCGCCAGCATGAGTGCGGGGGTCGGGGAGCTGTTTTTT. Translated: CASMSAGVGELFF.